These 28 T cell receptor beta chains were all obtained from the same sample, sequenced in a study of CD8 T cells in ankylosing spondylitis. Study observations and caveats: Seemingly distinctive of ankylosing spondylitis blood was a TCR beta motif formed by eight highly homologous variants.

TCRdb fed the 5' RACE reads into MiXCR, producing one record per CDR3 protein. The sample lists over 600,000 distinct CDR3 sequences, under 20% occurring once. Their target antigens are unknown. Sequencing used blood, either unsorted or a sorted T cell fraction (not recorded which). The receptors originated from a male donor with ankylosing spondylitis.

This clonotype has only a few counts. The V and J genes are TRBV5-1 and TRBJ2-1; D remains ambiguous. From germline, CDR1 is SGHRS and CDR2 YFSETQ. V lost 8 bases and J 0 bases, leaving 9 bases between the germline ends. This CDR3 is built from 13 residues. The chain's CDR3 is CASQISSYNEQFF. For the CDR3, the DNA is TGCGCCAGTCAGATTTCCTCCTACAATGAGCAGTTCTTC. Filled out from reference TRBV5-1 and TRBJ2-1, the complete variable domain reads KAGVTQTPRYLIKTRGQQVTLSCSPISGHRSVSWYQQTPGQGLQFLFEYFSETQRNKGNFPGRFSGRQFSNSRSEMNVSTLELGDSALYLCASQISSYNEQFFGPGTRLTVL.

This clonotype was counted only a few times. The genes are TRBV7-2 and TRBJ2-1; D perhaps matches TRBD1 (6 bases). The CDR3 runs to 15 residues. Trimming pared 4 bases from V and 9 bases from J, leaving 19 bases between. Germline CDR1 and CDR2: SGHTA and FQGNSA. DNA of the CDR3: TGTGCCAGCAGCTCGGCCCTCGGGGTAGGGGGTGAGCAGTTCTTC. This codes for CASSSALGVGGEQFF.

V and J are TRBV20-1 and TRBJ2-5, with 7 bases matching TRBD2. J gave up 5 bases and V 6 bases, and 6 bases lay outside the gene matches. Per the germline V gene, CDR1 is DFQATT and CDR2 is SNEGSKA (reference sequence). The CDR3 loop spans 12 amino acids. In DNA form, the CDR3 reads TGCAGTGCATGGGGACTATCGGAGACCCAGTACTTC. As protein: CSAWGLSETQYF.

V is TRBV9 and J is TRBJ1-2; D gene uncertain. V was cut by 9 bases and J by 4 bases, with 13 bases left in between. CDR1 and CDR2 from the germline V gene are SGDLS and YYNGEE. The length of the CDR3 is 12 residues. This CDR3 is CATQPRSYGYTF. Here the CDR3 DNA reads TGTGCCACCCAGCCCCGTAGCTATGGCTACACCTTC. Full variable domain (missing parts from reference TRBV9 and TRBJ1-2): DSGVTQTPKHLITATGQRVTLRCSPRSGDLSVYWYQQSLDQGLQFLIQYYNGEERAKGNILERFSAQQFPDLHSELNLSSLELGDSALYFCATQPRSYGYTFGSGTRLTVV.

This clonotype has only a few counts. The chain recombines TRBV3-1 with TRBJ1-1; maybe TRBD1 (6 bases). This CDR3 spans 14 amino acids. Germline V lookup: CDR1 LGHDT, CDR2 YNNKEL (reference sequence). Trimming removed 2 bases at V and 6 bases at J, with 13 bases between. CDR3 coding DNA: TGTGCCAGCAGCCAACCAGGGGTGGGCGCTGAAGCTTTCTTT. Protein: CASSQPGVGAEAFF.

The chain couples TRBV6-1 to TRBJ1-5, with D perhaps matching TRBD1 (5 bases). Germline assignment: CDR1 MNHNS and CDR2 SASEGT. The CDR3 totals 14 residues. V gave up 5 bases and J gave up 3 bases, with 11 bases separating them. The CDR3 spells CASSPVGDNQPQHF. The CDR3 region has the DNA TGTGCCAGCAGTCCCGTAGGGGACAATCAGCCCCAGCATTTT.

This CDR3 is CSVRGQGLHTEAFF. CDR3 nucleotide sequence: TGCAGCGTTCGGGGACAGGGGCTACACACTGAAGCTTTCTTT. V is TRBV29-1 and J is TRBJ1-1, with 10 bases identical to TRBD1. From germline, CDR1 is SQVTM and CDR2 ANQGSEA. The CDR3 has 14 residues. The V and J ends lost 5 bases and 3 bases, in that order; junction bases with no gene match: 6. The whole variable domain, filled in from reference TRBV29-1 and TRBJ1-1, reads SAVISQKPSRDICQRGTSLTIQCQVDSQVTMMFWYRQQPGQSLTLIATANQGSEATYESGFVIDKFPISRPNLTFSTLTVSNMSPEDSSIYLCSVRGQGLHTEAFFGQGTRLTVV.

The CDR3 sequence: CSARKTSSYEQYF. CDR3 bases: TGCAGTGCTCGAAAGACTAGCAGCTACGAGCAGTACTTC. V and J are TRBV20-1 and TRBJ2-7; 7 bases map to TRBD2. This CDR3 comprises 13 residues. The J segment lost 3 bases and the V segment lost 5 bases, leaving 7 bases of the junction unmatched. Germline lookup yields CDR1 DFQATT and CDR2 SNEGSKA (reference sequence).

This clonotype was detected only a few times. The chain carries TRBV20-1 and TRBJ1-2; D unclear. V was pared by 0 bases and J by 4 bases, with 12 bases between. This CDR3 comprises 14 residues. CDR1 is DFQATT, CDR2 SNEGSKA, per germline (reference sequence). CDR3 residues: CSARDRRSIYGYTF. CDR3 sequence (DNA): TGCAGTGCTAGAGATCGGCGGAGCATCTATGGCTACACCTTC.

This clonotype was picked up a small number of times. CDR3 DNA: TGCAGTGCTGAAGGACAGGGAGCTACTAACTATGGCTACACCTTC. Translated, it gives CSAEGQGATNYGYTF. The chain uses TRBV20-1 and TRBJ1-2; 8 positions agree with TRBD1. The length of the CDR3 is 15 residues. Germline values: CDR1 DFQATT, CDR2 SNEGSKA (reference sequence). J gave up 0 bases and V 5 bases, and 8 bases lay outside the gene matches.

The V gene is TRBV6-1, the J gene TRBJ2-1, with 10 bases identical to TRBD1. Per germline, CDR1 MNHNS and CDR2 SASEGT. J was trimmed by 6 bases and V by 6 bases; bases with no gene match: 8. There are 15 residues in the CDR3. CDR3 sequence (DNA): TGTGCCAGCAGCCGCGTGGGGGACAGGGGCAATGAGCAGTTCTTC. This codes for CASSRVGDRGNEQFF.

This clonotype was counted many times. This chain links TRBV12-3 or TRBV12-4 with TRBJ2-1, with TRBD2 identical over 7 bases. The length of the CDR3 is 14 residues. V shed 5 bases and J 4 bases; nucleotides not matched to a gene: 5. The CDR3 nucleotides are TGTGCCAGCAGTACTAGCGTGGGTTACAATGAGCAGTTCTTC. Its protein product is CASSTSVGYNEQFF.

This clonotype has more than one count but fewer than ten. CDR3 loop: CASAVRDRAYEQYF. DNA of the CDR3: TGCGCCAGCGCCGTCCGGGACAGGGCCTACGAGCAGTACTTC. The V gene is TRBV5-1, the J gene TRBJ2-7; 9 bases are shared with TRBD1. The CDR3 has 14 amino acids. CDR1 and CDR2 (germline): SGHRS, YFSETQ. Germline trimming cut 7 bases from V and 2 bases from J; bases unmatched to any gene: 7.

This chain joins TRBV3-1 and TRBJ2-5; 8 bases are shared with TRBD1. The germline gives CDR1 LGHDT, CDR2 YNNKEL (reference sequence). This CDR3 comprises 14 residues. The J segment lost 4 bases and the V segment lost 4 bases, leaving 5 bases of the junction unmatched. CDR3 nucleotide sequence: TGTGCCAGCAGCCTGACAGGGGATCGAGAGACCCAGTACTTC. Translated, it gives CASSLTGDRETQYF.

About this clonotype itself: A much larger clone differs by one base, so this may be a read error. The chain has TRBV16 and TRBJ1-1; D gene ambiguous. Trimming left V 2 bases short and J 4 bases short, with 14 bases between. The length of the CDR3 is 15 residues. The germline V gene has CDR1 KGHSY and CDR2 FQNENV. Here the CDR3 reads CASSQQTAEGTEAFF. In nucleotides, the CDR3 is TGTGCCAGCAGCCAACAAACAGCCGAGGGCACTGAAGCTTTCTTT.

The J gene is TRBJ2-7, the V gene TRBV7-9, with a possible D match to TRBD1 (6 bases). The CDR3 length is 14 residues. V was cut by 5 bases and J by 2 bases, with 13 bases left in between. Germline values: CDR1 SEHNR, CDR2 FQNEAQ (reference sequence). The CDR3 sequence is CASSHRDTPYEQYF. In DNA form, the CDR3 reads TGTGCCAGCAGCCACCGGGACACCCCCTACGAGCAGTACTTC.

The gene calls are TRBV6-1 and TRBJ2-7; 8 nucleotides match TRBD1. CDR1 and CDR2 (germline): MNHNS, SASEGT. Trimming at V came to 0 bases and at J to 0 bases, leaving 4 bases not matched to a gene. CDR3 length: 16 amino acids. The chain's CDR3 is CASSEATGESSYEQYF. CDR3 coding DNA: TGTGCCAGCAGTGAAGCGACAGGGGAGAGCTCCTACGAGCAGTACTTC.

The chain uses TRBV25-1 and TRBJ2-7; 8 bases fit TRBD2. Per the germline V gene, CDR1 is MGHDK and CDR2 is SYGVNS. This CDR3 has 13 amino acids. J gave up 0 bases and V 7 bases, and 2 bases lay outside the gene matches. This chain's CDR3 is CASTGRASYEQYF. DNA for the CDR3: TGTGCCAGCACCGGGAGGGCCTCCTACGAGCAGTACTTC.

This clonotype was counted many times. This chain uses TRBV5-5 with TRBJ2-1, with 8 bases identical to TRBD2. The CDR3 extends over 15 amino acids. The V and J ends lost 4 bases and 3 bases, in that order; junction bases with no gene match: 6. Germline loops: CDR1 SGHKS, CDR2 YYEKEE (reference sequence). In DNA, the CDR3 is TGTGCCAGCAGCCCGATAGCGGGGTTCTACAATGAGCAGTTCTTC. It is translated as CASSPIAGFYNEQFF.

This clonotype was seen only a few times. The gene calls are TRBV29-1 and TRBJ2-1; no firm D call. The CDR3 consists of 14 residues. V gave up 0 bases and J gave up 7 bases, with 13 bases separating them. In germline, CDR1 is SQVTM, CDR2 ANQGSEA. This CDR3 reads CSVEDLLRVNEQFF. The CDR3 DNA reads as TGCAGCGTTGAAGATCTCCTTAGGGTAAATGAGCAGTTCTTC.

This clonotype was found a few times. This rearrangement joins TRBV11-2 to TRBJ2-2; TRBD2 is a possible D gene (5 bases). The V end lost 5 bases, the J end lost 7 bases, and 17 bases lay between the germline ends. The CDR3 runs to 15 residues. Per the germline V gene, CDR1 is SGHAT and CDR2 is FQNNGV. The CDR3 region is CASSPGIRGNGELFF. As DNA, the CDR3 is TGTGCCAGCAGCCCCGGTATCCGGGGAAACGGGGAGCTGTTTTTT.

In this sample, this clonotype turned up many times. This chain uses TRBV12-3 or TRBV12-4 with TRBJ2-2; unclear D gene. CDR3 size: 16 residues. The V end lost 7 bases, the J end lost 6 bases, and 21 bases lay between the germline ends. The CDR3 DNA reads TGTGCCAGCATCCTCCGAGACAAAGTAACATCCGGGGAGCTGTTTTTT. This codes for CASILRDKVTSGELFF.

V usage is TRBV6-5 and J usage is TRBJ1-6; D remains unclear. Germline CDR1 and CDR2: MNHEY and SVGAGI. V lost 4 bases and J lost 0, with 10 bases in between. CDR3 length: 16 amino acids. The CDR3 sequence: CASSSGGSSYNSPLHF. In DNA, the CDR3 is TGTGCCAGCAGTTCGGGCGGAAGCTCCTATAATTCACCCCTCCACTTT.

Ten or more counts support this clonotype. The chain combines TRBV10-3 with TRBJ2-1; 7 nucleotides agree with TRBD2. CDR3 length: 12 residues. Germline V CDR1 and CDR2: ENHRY, SYGVKD. V trimming: 6 bases; J trimming: 10 bases; junction bases outside the gene matches: 6. The CDR3 DNA reads as TGTGCCATCAGCGCCACTAGCGACGAGCAGTTCTTC. This gives the protein CAISATSDEQFF.

This clonotype turned up a few times. V gene TRBV20-1 combines with J gene TRBJ1-1, with D maybe TRBD1 (5 bases). Germline lookup yields CDR1 DFQATT and CDR2 SNEGSKA (reference sequence). The CDR3 length is 15 residues. The ends were cut back, 0 bases at V and 2 bases at J, with 13 bases in the middle. The CDR3 spells CSARDWAGQNTEAFF. In DNA, the CDR3 is TGCAGTGCTAGAGATTGGGCAGGGCAAAACACTGAAGCTTTCTTT.

This clonotype was seen at least ten times. The rearrangement uses TRBV3-1 and TRBJ2-2; D gene unclear. Trimming took 4 bases from V and 0 from J, leaving 12 bases between them. The CDR3 contains 16 residues. Germline V lookup: CDR1 LGHDT, CDR2 YNNKEL (reference sequence). The CDR3: CASSPSQNANTGELFF. In nucleotides, the CDR3 is TGTGCCAGCAGCCCCTCCCAGAACGCGAACACCGGGGAGCTGTTTTTT.

This chain uses TRBV7-3 with TRBJ2-3, with TRBD2 matching over 8 bases. V was pared by 3 bases and J by 6 bases, with 8 bases of the junction left unmatched. Germline CDR1 SGHTA, CDR2 FQGTGA. The CDR3 length is 15 residues. The CDR3 reads CASSFGGGPRDTQYF. DNA of the CDR3: TGTGCCAGCAGCTTCGGGGGGGGCCCTAGGGATACGCAGTATTTT.

The chain has TRBV7-2 and TRBJ2-7; 7 bases agree with TRBD1. CDR3 length: 15 residues. V gave up 4 bases and J gave up 2 bases; unmatched junction bases: 8. Germline lookup yields CDR1 SGHTA and CDR2 FQGNSA. The CDR3 DNA follows: TGTGCCAGCAGCTCTACTCCGGGACAGACCTACGAGCAGTACTTC. Its translation is CASSSTPGQTYEQYF.